These T cell receptor beta chains were read from a single sample in a study of T-cell reconstitution after alpha-beta-depleted transplantation in children. TCRdb re-called the PCR reads through MiXCR, storing one row per CDR3 protein. The sample records almost 400,000 distinct CDR3 sequences, 20% being singletons. Material: PBMCs from the stem cell graft donor, obtained from the stem cell graft. The receptors come from a human donor who donated a stem cell graft to a child with acute myeloid leukemia. Each CDR3 is given with its conserved first and last residue. Each record gives: D gene, clone size, V gene, J gene, CDR3 DNA, CDR3 protein. D genes are given only for firm matches. The listing skips clone size in some rows; elsewhere it reads once, few, many or a size class.

d_call: -
clone_size: -
v_call: TRBV6-6
j_call: TRBJ2-5
cdr3_nt: TGTGCCAGCAGTCGAGCTGTGGAGACCCAGTACTTC
cdr3_aa: CASSRAVETQYF

d_call: -
clone_size: -
v_call: TRBV28
j_call: TRBJ2-2
cdr3_nt: TGTGCCAGTCAGGCGAACACCGGGGAGCTGTTTTTT
cdr3_aa: CASQANTGELFF

d_call: TRBD2
clone_size: few
v_call: TRBV20-1
j_call: TRBJ2-1
cdr3_nt: TGCAGTGCTAGAGACCTAAGCGGGAGGCCCTACAATGAGCAGTTCTTC
cdr3_aa: CSARDLSGRPYNEQFF

d_call: TRBD2
clone_size: -
v_call: TRBV25-1
j_call: TRBJ2-1
cdr3_nt: TGTGCCAGCAGTGACGGGGGCGTGGGGACTAGCGTAGCCAATGAGCAGTTCTTC
cdr3_aa: CASSDGGVGTSVANEQFF

d_call: TRBD2
clone_size: many
v_call: TRBV20-1
j_call: TRBJ2-3
cdr3_nt: TGCAGTGCTAGATCCGGATTAGCGGGGACCACAGATACGCAGTATTTT
cdr3_aa: CSARSGLAGTTDTQYF

d_call: TRBD1
clone_size: -
v_call: TRBV28
j_call: TRBJ2-2
cdr3_nt: TGTGCCAGCAGTTTCGGGACAGGGCGGACCGGGGAGCTGTTTTTT
cdr3_aa: CASSFGTGRTGELFF

d_call: -
clone_size: few
v_call: TRBV6-1
j_call: TRBJ1-1
cdr3_nt: TGTGCCAGCAGTGAGCTGGGCAAATGGGGAAGACGAACTGAAGCTTTCTTT
cdr3_aa: CASSELGKWGRRTEAFF

d_call: -
clone_size: few
v_call: TRBV5-1
j_call: TRBJ2-5
cdr3_nt: TGCGCCAGCAGCTTGTACACTCAAGAGACCCAGTACTTC
cdr3_aa: CASSLYTQETQYF

d_call: -
clone_size: -
v_call: TRBV20-1
j_call: TRBJ2-7
cdr3_nt: TGCAGTGCTAGAGATAGAGGACCAGGCGGGTCCTACGAGCAGTACTTC
cdr3_aa: CSARDRGPGGSYEQYF

d_call: TRBD1
clone_size: few
v_call: TRBV20-1
j_call: TRBJ1-1
cdr3_nt: TGCAGTGCTAGATATATTAGGGGGCACACTGAAGCTTTCTTT
cdr3_aa: CSARYIRGHTEAFF

d_call: -
clone_size: few
v_call: TRBV24-1
j_call: TRBJ2-7
cdr3_nt: TGTGCCACCAGTGACGGACAGAACTACGAGCAGTACTTC
cdr3_aa: CATSDGQNYEQYF

d_call: TRBD2
clone_size: many
v_call: TRBV29-1
j_call: TRBJ2-3
cdr3_nt: TGCAGCGTTGGCGGACTAGTGACAGATACGCAGTATTTT
cdr3_aa: CSVGGLVTDTQYF

d_call: TRBD2
clone_size: -
v_call: TRBV7-9
j_call: TRBJ2-7
cdr3_nt: TGTGCCAGCAGCTTACGGCGGATTGGGACTAGCGGGAGGGAAATGCACGAGCAGTACTTC
cdr3_aa: CASSLRRIGTSGREMHEQYF

d_call: -
clone_size: few
v_call: TRBV24-1
j_call: TRBJ2-1
cdr3_nt: TGTGCCACCAGTGAACAGACAGGTTACTACAATGAGCAGTTCTTC
cdr3_aa: CATSEQTGYYNEQFF

d_call: -
clone_size: many
v_call: TRBV15
j_call: TRBJ1-1
cdr3_nt: TGTGCCACCAGCATCGCGGGCCGTGCCACTGAAGCTTTCTTT
cdr3_aa: CATSIAGRATEAFF

d_call: -
clone_size: many
v_call: TRBV20-1
j_call: TRBJ2-4
cdr3_nt: TGCAGTGCTAGGTGGGGGCTAACGGGGAACATTCAGTACTTC
cdr3_aa: CSARWGLTGNIQYF

d_call: TRBD2
clone_size: many
v_call: TRBV4-3
j_call: TRBJ2-1
cdr3_nt: TGCGCCAGCAGCCAAGAATCCGCTAGCGGGAGTTTCTCCTACAATGAGCAGTTCTTC
cdr3_aa: CASSQESASGSFSYNEQFF

d_call: -
clone_size: many
v_call: TRBV29-1
j_call: TRBJ2-3
cdr3_nt: TGCAGCGGTCGGGAGTCGGCAGATACGCAGTATTTT
cdr3_aa: CSGRESADTQYF

d_call: -
clone_size: -
v_call: TRBV12-3/TRBV12-4
j_call: TRBJ2-7
cdr3_nt: TGTGCCAGCAGTCCTCCGACAGCTTTCTCCTACGAGCAGTACTTC
cdr3_aa: CASSPPTAFSYEQYF

d_call: TRBD1
clone_size: -
v_call: TRBV20-1
j_call: TRBJ2-5
cdr3_nt: TGCAGTGCTGCGGGACAGGGGGAGACCCAGTACTTC
cdr3_aa: CSAAGQGETQYF

d_call: -
clone_size: few
v_call: TRBV6-1
j_call: TRBJ2-7
cdr3_nt: TGTGCCAGCAGAAGGCGGGCAGGCCCTAATTTTGAGCAGTACTTC
cdr3_aa: CASRRRAGPNFEQYF

d_call: TRBD1
clone_size: -
v_call: TRBV4-1
j_call: TRBJ1-2
cdr3_nt: TGCGCCAGCAGCCCTCAAGGGACAGGGGAAGGCTACACCTTC
cdr3_aa: CASSPQGTGEGYTF

d_call: TRBD1
clone_size: few
v_call: TRBV5-4
j_call: TRBJ2-7
cdr3_nt: TGTGCCAGCAGCTTAGTGTCAGGGGGTGCCCACGAGCAGTACTTC
cdr3_aa: CASSLVSGGAHEQYF

d_call: -
clone_size: many
v_call: TRBV6-5
j_call: TRBJ1-1
cdr3_nt: TGTGCCAGCAGTTACCCAGGACAGAACACTGAAGCTTTCTTT
cdr3_aa: CASSYPGQNTEAFF

d_call: -
clone_size: few
v_call: TRBV12-3/TRBV12-4
j_call: TRBJ2-1
cdr3_nt: TGTGCCAGCAGTTTCTATGGCGGGGTCGATGAGCAGTTCTTC
cdr3_aa: CASSFYGGVDEQFF

d_call: -
clone_size: many
v_call: TRBV4-1
j_call: TRBJ2-6
cdr3_nt: TGCGCCAGCAGCCAAGAAGGGGGGGTTGGGGCCAACGTCCTGACTTTC
cdr3_aa: CASSQEGGVGANVLTF

d_call: TRBD1
clone_size: -
v_call: TRBV15
j_call: TRBJ2-1
cdr3_nt: TGTGCCACCAGCAGAGACCCCCCAGGGGGCGCGAACAATGAGCAGTTCTTC
cdr3_aa: CATSRDPPGGANNEQFF

d_call: -
clone_size: -
v_call: TRBV6-2/TRBV6-3
j_call: TRBJ1-1
cdr3_nt: TGTGCCAGCTGTAAGGGTTGGGGAGGGGAAGAAGCTTTCTTT
cdr3_aa: CASCKGWGGEEAFF

d_call: TRBD1
clone_size: few
v_call: TRBV5-1
j_call: TRBJ1-2
cdr3_nt: TGCGCCAGCAGCTTGGCCTTGGACAGGGGAAATGGCTACACCTTC
cdr3_aa: CASSLALDRGNGYTF

d_call: -
clone_size: many
v_call: TRBV29-1
j_call: TRBJ2-3
cdr3_nt: TGCAGCATCCGGGACCCCGGTAGGGGAACGCAGTATTTT
cdr3_aa: CSIRDPGRGTQYF

d_call: -
clone_size: -
v_call: TRBV28
j_call: TRBJ2-7
cdr3_nt: TGTGCCAGCAGCCACTTGGAACCTATCCTCGAGCAGTACTTC
cdr3_aa: CASSHLEPILEQYF

d_call: -
clone_size: few
v_call: TRBV7-3
j_call: TRBJ2-3
cdr3_nt: TGTGCCAGCAGCTCCCTGGGGCCAGATACGCAGTATTTT
cdr3_aa: CASSSLGPDTQYF

d_call: -
clone_size: many
v_call: TRBV12-3/TRBV12-4
j_call: TRBJ2-3
cdr3_nt: TGTGCCAGCAGTGAACATACGGGCACAGATACGCAGTATTTT
cdr3_aa: CASSEHTGTDTQYF

d_call: -
clone_size: few
v_call: TRBV12-3/TRBV12-4
j_call: TRBJ1-6
cdr3_nt: TGTGCCAGCAGTTTAGCTACGGGGGCGGGTTATTCACCCCTCCACTTT
cdr3_aa: CASSLATGAGYSPLHF

d_call: -
clone_size: -
v_call: TRBV6-1
j_call: TRBJ2-7
cdr3_nt: TGTGCCAGCAGCTTCGGGGGACGGTGGGCCGAGCAGTACTTC
cdr3_aa: CASSFGGRWAEQYF

d_call: -
clone_size: -
v_call: TRBV9
j_call: TRBJ2-1
cdr3_nt: TGTGCCAGCAGCCCCGGAGCGCTAACCTACAATGAGCAGTTCTTC
cdr3_aa: CASSPGALTYNEQFF

d_call: -
clone_size: -
v_call: TRBV6-2/TRBV6-3
j_call: TRBJ2-1
cdr3_nt: TGTGCCAGCAGTTACTCGGTAACACCCCAGAACAATGAGCAGTTCTTC
cdr3_aa: CASSYSVTPQNNEQFF

d_call: -
clone_size: many
v_call: TRBV20-1
j_call: TRBJ2-3
cdr3_nt: TGCAGTGCTAGAGATCTCTACGGGAGTCAAGATACGCAGTATTTT
cdr3_aa: CSARDLYGSQDTQYF

d_call: TRBD2
clone_size: few
v_call: TRBV12-5
j_call: TRBJ2-3
cdr3_nt: TGTGCTAGTGGCTACATCAGGACTAGCGGGCCCTACACAGATACGCAGTATTTT
cdr3_aa: CASGYIRTSGPYTDTQYF

d_call: TRBD1
clone_size: -
v_call: TRBV29-1
j_call: TRBJ2-2
cdr3_nt: TGCAGCGTTGAAGATCAGCAGGGGGAGTACACCGGGGAGCTGTTTTTT
cdr3_aa: CSVEDQQGEYTGELFF

d_call: TRBD2
clone_size: -
v_call: TRBV12-3/TRBV12-4
j_call: TRBJ2-7
cdr3_nt: TGTGCCAGCAGTACCCAGCGTACTAGCGGTCCCTACGAGCAGTACTTC
cdr3_aa: CASSTQRTSGPYEQYF

d_call: TRBD2
clone_size: -
v_call: TRBV3-1
j_call: TRBJ2-1
cdr3_nt: TGTGCCAGCAGGCGGACTAGCGGTCGGGCGCCCACCTACAATGAGCAGTTCTTC
cdr3_aa: CASRRTSGRAPTYNEQFF

d_call: -
clone_size: once
v_call: TRBV11-1
j_call: TRBJ2-1
cdr3_nt: TGTGCCAGCAGCCCAACCGGGGGGCGGAGGGAATCCTACAATGAGCAGTTCTTC
cdr3_aa: CASSPTGGRRESYNEQFF

d_call: TRBD2
clone_size: many
v_call: TRBV5-1
j_call: TRBJ2-1
cdr3_nt: TGCGCCAGCAGCTTGGGACTAGCGGGACCCGCTGAGCAGTTCTTC
cdr3_aa: CASSLGLAGPAEQFF

d_call: -
clone_size: many
v_call: TRBV7-2
j_call: TRBJ2-5
cdr3_nt: TGTGCCAGCAGCTTGATTGGGGAGACCCAGTACTTC
cdr3_aa: CASSLIGETQYF

d_call: TRBD2
clone_size: -
v_call: TRBV28
j_call: TRBJ2-3
cdr3_nt: TGTGCCAGTCTAGCGGGAGCCGAGGATACGCAGTATTTT
cdr3_aa: CASLAGAEDTQYF

d_call: -
clone_size: few
v_call: TRBV12-3/TRBV12-4
j_call: TRBJ1-5
cdr3_nt: TGTGCCAGCAGTTTGGGCGACAGCGCCAATCAGCCCCAGCATTTT
cdr3_aa: CASSLGDSANQPQHF

d_call: TRBD2
clone_size: -
v_call: TRBV5-1
j_call: TRBJ2-3
cdr3_nt: TGCGCCAGCAGCCGGACTAGCGGGAGCGTTACGGGAGATACGCAGTATTTT
cdr3_aa: CASSRTSGSVTGDTQYF

d_call: TRBD2
clone_size: -
v_call: TRBV12-5
j_call: TRBJ2-5
cdr3_nt: TGTGCTAGTGGCTGGACTAGCGTCAAGGAGGAGGAGACCCAGTACTTC
cdr3_aa: CASGWTSVKEEETQYF

d_call: -
clone_size: -
v_call: TRBV5-1
j_call: TRBJ2-2
cdr3_nt: TGCGCCAGCAGCCTGGGGACGGATTACACCGGGGAGCTGTTTTTT
cdr3_aa: CASSLGTDYTGELFF

d_call: -
clone_size: few
v_call: TRBV13
j_call: TRBJ1-1
cdr3_nt: TGTGCCAGCAGCCCCGAGGGGACGTCGGGCGCTGAAGCTTTCTTT
cdr3_aa: CASSPEGTSGAEAFF

d_call: TRBD2
clone_size: few
v_call: TRBV9
j_call: TRBJ2-7
cdr3_nt: TGTGCCAGCAGCGCACGGGGCCTAGCGGGAGTGAACGAGCAGTACTTC
cdr3_aa: CASSARGLAGVNEQYF

d_call: TRBD1
clone_size: few
v_call: TRBV7-2
j_call: TRBJ2-7
cdr3_nt: TGTGCCAGCAGCCTAGCCCGGACAGGGTTCGGCGAGCAGTACTTC
cdr3_aa: CASSLARTGFGEQYF

d_call: -
clone_size: -
v_call: TRBV6-5
j_call: TRBJ2-1
cdr3_nt: TGTGCCAGCAGTAACTATCTAGGGGGGGATGAGCAGTTCTTC
cdr3_aa: CASSNYLGGDEQFF